The present TCR beta chain was sequenced within a study of shared clonotypes between healthy human individuals (TCRdb year 2020). Regarding the research as a whole: Two women and three men aged 18 to 49 years were included in the cohort. The study deeply sequenced blood TCR repertoires of about 5 healthy adults to estimate repertoire size and the extent of clonotype sharing between individuals. For each donor, three plates each were used for CD4 naive and CD4 memory, two plates were used for CD8 naive, and one plate was used for CD8 memory. Per donor, leukapheresis produced somewhere between about 0.94 and 10 billion PBMCs. Different laboratories and diverse techniques were used to prepare libraries and sequence TCR repertoires, to increase sequencing depth and limit assay-specific biases.

Using the deep immunoSEQ assay, multiplex PCR amplified TCR CDR3 regions from genomic DNA. Extracted genomic DNA from each cell subset was distributed evenly across all wells of several immunoSEQ 96-well plates, and each plate was treated as a replicate. Each replicate PCR for sorted subsets received about 200 ng genomic DNA, equal to tens of thousands of T cell genomes. The purified libraries were quantified using a Qubit 3.0 fluorometer, sized with a Bioanalyzer 2100, and then quantified again using the KAPA Library Quantification kit. Every immunoSEQ 96-well plate was sequenced on a dedicated single-read 150-cycle Illumina NextSeq 550 flow cell. In the authors' own workflow: Because only junctional sequences without quality scores were contained in the immunoSEQ output, filtering matching that applied to full-length reads could not be performed. Sequences were annotated with PyIR, a Python wrapper for IgBLAST v1.9, using IMGT germline references to assign V/J genes and CDR3. Reads were removed for weak V/J assignments (E-value above 1e-6), missing CDR3, stop codons, out-of-frame junctions, or ambiguous translated residues. V3J clonotypes were defined by identical inferred V gene, J gene, and CDR3 amino acid sequence. Percentage overlap between repertoires was computed as shared unique clonotypes divided by the size of the smaller repertoire. Richness of each repertoire was evaluated using RTK rarefaction, the Chao1 estimator, and Recon v2.1 estimates of unobserved clonotypes. For all TCRbeta clonotypes obtained by the gDNA method from a handful of donors, generation probabilities were computed with OLGA. TCRdb provides this immuneACCESS table in a form limited to in-frame rearrangements. Some clones are lacking; in checked studies, under half of them reflect an unresolved V gene, and why the rest are absent is not known. The V and J calls and clone size are taken from that table; D and trimming were inferred from the DNA. Within this sample are about 1 million clones, with around 78% of them counted one time only. About 0.52% of the sample is taken by the ten largest.

Based on the germline V gene, the CDR1 and CDR2 sequences are MDHEN and SYDVKM. Measured from the cysteine to the phenylalanine, the CDR3 is 12 residues long. The entry retains the CDR3 DNA only, 36 bases that are in frame from base 1. Cut back by 7 bases and 8 bases, the V and J ends lie 14 bases apart. With respect to this clone: Its specific antigen is unknown. Base qualities are missing; no much larger clone stands one base away.

The donors were healthy, HIV-negative adults who had no recently reported acute infections or vaccinations. All donors were Caucasian adults living in Nashville, Tennessee, USA. CD4+ T cells were enriched by magnetic negative selection, after which naive cells were positively selected on CD45RA and the negative fraction was taken as the memory subset. Blood was obtained by leukapheresis, after which PBMCs were separated by Ficoll-Histopaque density gradient centrifugation and cryopreserved in liquid nitrogen vapor phase. Purity and quantity of every magnetically sorted T cell population were checked by analytical flow cytometry. Genomic DNA was isolated from every sorted fraction and measured by UV absorbance on a Nanodrop 2000c. Study-wide conclusions, independent of this receptor: Larger estimated clonotype richness was generally found for naive subsets than for memory subsets. Compared with non-shared clonotypes, the clonotypes found in all four sorted-subset donors had higher generation probabilities. Rarefaction of sorted-subset datasets indicated incomplete sequencing despite the large sequencing depth. Based on pairwise subsampling, the degree of clonotype sharing among donors was expected to be affected by sequencing depth. Only blood was sampled, and tissue TCR repertoires likely differ from those in blood. The small number of donors limited the genetic and exposure-history diversity represented. When four donors were compared, the shared fraction of clonotypes was 5% to 6.5% for naive CD4, around 3.5% for naive CD8, more than 2% for memory CD4, and less than 0.5% for memory CD8.

This TCR was sampled from a man aged 18 to 30 in good health. Some clones in this sample may be carry-over from other donors' samples. The sequencing sample was made of memory CD4+ T cells from PBMCs. In light of the paper, this sample's cell subset or site label describes: CD45RA-negative fraction. In this chain, TRBV28 is recombined with TRBJ1-2; 6 matching bases give a weak D call of TRBD1. The base sequence is TGTGCCAGCACCATAACAGGGACGGGCTACACCTTC. This translates into CASTITGTGYTF.